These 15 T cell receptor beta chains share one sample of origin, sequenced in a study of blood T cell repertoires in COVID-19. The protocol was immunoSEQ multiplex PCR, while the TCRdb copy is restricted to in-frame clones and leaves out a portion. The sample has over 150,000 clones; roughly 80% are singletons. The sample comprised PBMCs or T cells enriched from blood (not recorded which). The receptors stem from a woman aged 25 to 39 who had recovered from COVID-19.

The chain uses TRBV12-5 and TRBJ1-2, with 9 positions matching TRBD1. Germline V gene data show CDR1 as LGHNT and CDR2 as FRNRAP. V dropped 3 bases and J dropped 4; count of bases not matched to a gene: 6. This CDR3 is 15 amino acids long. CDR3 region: CASGLHRGLGYGYTF. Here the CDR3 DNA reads TGTGCTAGTGGTTTACACAGGGGGCTGGGCTATGGCTACACCTTC. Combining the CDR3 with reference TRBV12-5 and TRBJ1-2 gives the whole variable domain DARVTQTPRHKVTEMGQEVTMRCQPILGHNTVFWYRQTMMQGLELLAYFRNRAPLDDSGMPKDRFSAEMPDATLATLKIQPSEPRDSAVYFCASGLHRGLGYGYTFGSGTRLTVV.

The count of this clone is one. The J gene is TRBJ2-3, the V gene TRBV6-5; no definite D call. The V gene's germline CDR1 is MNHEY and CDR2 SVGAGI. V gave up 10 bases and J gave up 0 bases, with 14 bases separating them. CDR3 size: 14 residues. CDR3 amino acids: CATKVDSSTDTQYF. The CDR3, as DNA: TGTGCCACCAAGGTCGACTCGAGCACAGATACGCAGTATTTT.

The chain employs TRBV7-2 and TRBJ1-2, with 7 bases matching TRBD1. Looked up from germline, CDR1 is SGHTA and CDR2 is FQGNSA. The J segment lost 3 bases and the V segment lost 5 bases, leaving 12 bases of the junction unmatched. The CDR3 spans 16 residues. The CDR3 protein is CASSPDAGQPHYGYTF. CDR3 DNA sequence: TGTGCCAGCAGCCCCGATGCGGGACAGCCCCACTATGGCTACACCTTC.

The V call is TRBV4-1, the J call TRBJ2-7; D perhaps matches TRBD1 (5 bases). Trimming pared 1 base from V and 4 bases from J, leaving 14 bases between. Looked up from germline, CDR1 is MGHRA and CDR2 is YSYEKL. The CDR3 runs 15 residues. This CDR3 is CASSQALQGKYEQYF. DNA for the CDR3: TGCGCCAGCAGCCAAGCTTTGCAGGGTAAATACGAGCAGTACTTC.

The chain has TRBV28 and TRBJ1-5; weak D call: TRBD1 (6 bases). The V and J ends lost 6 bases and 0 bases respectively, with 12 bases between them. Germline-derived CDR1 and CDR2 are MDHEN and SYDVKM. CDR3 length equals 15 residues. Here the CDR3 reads CASSYGQTSNQPQHF. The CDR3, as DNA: TGTGCCAGCAGCTACGGACAGACTAGCAATCAGCCCCAGCATTTT.

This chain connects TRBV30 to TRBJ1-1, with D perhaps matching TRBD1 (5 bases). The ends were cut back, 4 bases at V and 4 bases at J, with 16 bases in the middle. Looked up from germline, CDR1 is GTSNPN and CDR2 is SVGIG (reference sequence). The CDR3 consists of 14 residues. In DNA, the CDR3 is TGTGCCTGGACCAGGCAGGGCCTGGGCACTGAAGCTTTCTTT. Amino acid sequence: CAWTRQGLGTEAFF. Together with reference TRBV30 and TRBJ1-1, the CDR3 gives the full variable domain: SQTIHQWPATLVQPVGSPLSLECTVEGTSNPNLYWYRQAAGRGLQLLFYSVGIGQISSEVPQNLSASRPQDRQFILSSKKLLLSDSGFYLCAWTRQGLGTEAFFGQGTRLTVV.

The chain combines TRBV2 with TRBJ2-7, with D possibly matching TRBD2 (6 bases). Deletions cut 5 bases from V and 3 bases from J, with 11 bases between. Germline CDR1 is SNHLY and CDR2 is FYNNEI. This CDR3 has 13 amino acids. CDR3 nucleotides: TGTGCCAGCAGTAGTCAGGGACTCTACGAGCAGTACGTC. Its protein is CASSSQGLYEQYV.

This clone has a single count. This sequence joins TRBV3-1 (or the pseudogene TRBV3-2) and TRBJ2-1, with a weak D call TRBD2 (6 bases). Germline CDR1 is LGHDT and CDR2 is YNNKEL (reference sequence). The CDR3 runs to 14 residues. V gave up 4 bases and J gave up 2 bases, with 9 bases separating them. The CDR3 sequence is CASSRGLTYNEQFF. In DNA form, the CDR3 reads TGTGCCAGCAGCCGTGGACTAACCTACAATGAGCAGTTCTTC.

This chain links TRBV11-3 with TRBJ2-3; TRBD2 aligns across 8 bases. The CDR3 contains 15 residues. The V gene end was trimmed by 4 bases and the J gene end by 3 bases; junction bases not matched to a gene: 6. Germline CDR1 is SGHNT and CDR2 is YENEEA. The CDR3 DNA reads TGTGCCAGCAGCTACGGGACTAGTGATACAGATACGCAGTATTTT. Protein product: CASSYGTSDTDTQYF.

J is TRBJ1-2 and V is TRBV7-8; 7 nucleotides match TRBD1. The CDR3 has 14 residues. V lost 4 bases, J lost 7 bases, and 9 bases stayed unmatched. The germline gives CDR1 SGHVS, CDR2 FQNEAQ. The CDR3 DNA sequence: TGTGCCAGCAGCTCCCCGGGACAGCTCCTTGGCTACACCTTC. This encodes CASSSPGQLLGYTF.

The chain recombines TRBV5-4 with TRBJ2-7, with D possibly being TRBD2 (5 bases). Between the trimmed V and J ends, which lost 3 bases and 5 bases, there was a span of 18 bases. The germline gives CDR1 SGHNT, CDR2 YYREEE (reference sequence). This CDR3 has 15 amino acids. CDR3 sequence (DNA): TGTGCCAGCAGCTCCCGCTCCCGGGGAATCGACGAGCAGTACTTC. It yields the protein CASSSRSRGIDEQYF.

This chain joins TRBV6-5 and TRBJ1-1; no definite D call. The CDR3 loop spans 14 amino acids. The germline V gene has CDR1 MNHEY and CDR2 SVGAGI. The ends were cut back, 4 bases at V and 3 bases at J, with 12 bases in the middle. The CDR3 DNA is TGTGCCAGCAGTTCTCCCGGGAGTTACACTGAAGCTTTCTTT. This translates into CASSSPGSYTEAFF.

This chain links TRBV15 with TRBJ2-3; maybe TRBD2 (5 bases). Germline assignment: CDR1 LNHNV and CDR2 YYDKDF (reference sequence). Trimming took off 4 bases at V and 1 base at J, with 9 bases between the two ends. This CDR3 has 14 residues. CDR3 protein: CATSTAAGTDTQYF. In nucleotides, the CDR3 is TGTGCCACCAGCACCGCAGCGGGCACAGATACGCAGTATTTT.

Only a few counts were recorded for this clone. The CDR3 sequence is CSALTGTGYTF. Here the CDR3 DNA reads TGCAGCGCTTTGACAGGGACTGGCTACACCTTC. This chain connects TRBV29-1 to TRBJ1-2; 7 bases are shared with TRBD1. Germline V gene data show CDR1 as SQVTM and CDR2 as ANQGSEA. The ends lost 7 bases at V and 7 bases at J; junction bases unmatched: 6. The CDR3 has 11 residues. The full variable domain, its missing parts supplied by reference TRBV29-1 and TRBJ1-2, is SAVISQKPSRDICQRGTSLTIQCQVDSQVTMMFWYRQQPGQSLTLIATANQGSEATYESGFVIDKFPISRPNLTFSTLTVSNMSPEDSSIYLCSALTGTGYTFGSGTRLTVV.

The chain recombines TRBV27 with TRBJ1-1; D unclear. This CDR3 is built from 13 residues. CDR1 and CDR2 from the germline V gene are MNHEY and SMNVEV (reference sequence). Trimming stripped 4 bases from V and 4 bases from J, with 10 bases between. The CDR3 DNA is TGTGCCAGCAGTTCAGCGTGGTCCACTGAAGCTTTCTTT. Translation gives CASSSAWSTEAFF.